The present T cell receptor beta chain was sequenced within a study of blood T cell repertoires in COVID-19. At the level of the study: Acute and convalescent COVID-19 specimens originated in the United States, Italy and Spain. T cells, B-cell-depleted T cells, or PBMCs supplied cDNA or gDNA.

In the source study's methods: Using reference gene primer amplification, nucleated cell counts were estimated. The assay was immunoSEQ multiplex PCR, and TCRdb's table has in-frame clones only and misses some. V and J calls plus clone size are reproduced from that table; the DNA served to infer D and trimming. The sample carries roughly 290,000 clones, over 75% recorded once. The length of the CDR3 is 14 residues. In germline, CDR1 is LNHDA, CDR2 SQIVND (reference sequence). V was clipped by 3 bases and J by 2 bases, with 10 bases between them. The sample consisted of peripheral blood. This TCR was recovered from a human donor with COVID-19, enrolled during active disease. The donor label of this sample is uncertain. The chain carries TRBV19 and TRBJ1-1; D is possibly TRBD1 (5 bases). In DNA form, the CDR3 reads TGTGCCAGTAGTATTAGGGGTCCCAACACTGAAGCTTTCTTT. It yields the protein CASSIRGPNTEAFF. Using reference TRBV19 and TRBJ1-1 for the parts outside the CDR3, the full variable domain is DGGITQSPKYLFRKEGQNVTLSCEQNLNHDAMYWYRQDPGQGLRLIYYSQIVNDFQKGDIAEGYSVSREKKESFPLTVTSAQKNPTAFYLCASSIRGPNTEAFFGQGTRLTVV.